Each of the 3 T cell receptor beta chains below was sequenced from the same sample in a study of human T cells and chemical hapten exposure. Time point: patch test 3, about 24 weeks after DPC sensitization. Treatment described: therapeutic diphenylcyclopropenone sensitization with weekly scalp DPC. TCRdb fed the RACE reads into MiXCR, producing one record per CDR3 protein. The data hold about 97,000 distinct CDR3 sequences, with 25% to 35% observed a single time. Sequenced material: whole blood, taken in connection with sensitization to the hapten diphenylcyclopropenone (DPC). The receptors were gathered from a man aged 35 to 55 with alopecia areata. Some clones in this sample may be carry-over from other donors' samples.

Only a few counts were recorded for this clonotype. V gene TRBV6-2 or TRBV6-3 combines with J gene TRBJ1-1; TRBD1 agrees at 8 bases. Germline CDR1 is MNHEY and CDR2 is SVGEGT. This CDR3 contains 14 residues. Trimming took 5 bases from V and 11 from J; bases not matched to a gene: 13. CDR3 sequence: CASSRSGQAEWAFF. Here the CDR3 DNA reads TGTGCCAGCAGTAGATCGGGACAGGCTGAGTGGGCTTTCTTT.

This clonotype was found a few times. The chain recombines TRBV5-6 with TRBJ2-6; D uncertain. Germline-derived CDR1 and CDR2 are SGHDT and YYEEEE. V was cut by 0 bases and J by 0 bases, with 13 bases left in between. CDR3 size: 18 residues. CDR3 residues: CASSLAMGSPSGANVLTF. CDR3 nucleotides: TGTGCCAGCAGCTTGGCCATGGGCAGTCCCTCTGGGGCCAACGTCCTGACTTTC.

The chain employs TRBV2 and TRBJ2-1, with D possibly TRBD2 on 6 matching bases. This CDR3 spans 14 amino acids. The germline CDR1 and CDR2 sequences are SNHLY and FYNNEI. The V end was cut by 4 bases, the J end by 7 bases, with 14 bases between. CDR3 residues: CASSVEGDLNEQFF. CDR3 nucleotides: TGTGCCAGCAGTGTGGAGGGAGACTTGAATGAGCAGTTCTTC.